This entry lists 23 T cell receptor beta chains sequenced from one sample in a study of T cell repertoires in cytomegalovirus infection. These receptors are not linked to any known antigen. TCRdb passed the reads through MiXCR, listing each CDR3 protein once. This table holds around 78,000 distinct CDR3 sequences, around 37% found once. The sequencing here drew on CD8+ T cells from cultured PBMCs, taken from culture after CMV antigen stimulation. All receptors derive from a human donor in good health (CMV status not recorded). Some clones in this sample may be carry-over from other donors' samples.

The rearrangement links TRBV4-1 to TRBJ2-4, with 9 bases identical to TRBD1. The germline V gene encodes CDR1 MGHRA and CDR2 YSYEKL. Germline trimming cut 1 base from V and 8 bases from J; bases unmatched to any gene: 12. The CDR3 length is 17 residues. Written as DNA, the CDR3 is TGCGCCAGCAGCCAAGTGCACTTAGGACAGGGGAGTGACATTCAGTACTTC. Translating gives CASSQVHLGQGSDIQYF.

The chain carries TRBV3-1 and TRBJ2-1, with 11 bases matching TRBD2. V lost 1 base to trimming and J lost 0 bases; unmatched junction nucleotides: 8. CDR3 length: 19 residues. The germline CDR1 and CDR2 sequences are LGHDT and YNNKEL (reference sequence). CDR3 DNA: TGTGCCAGCAGCCAAGGTGCTAGCGGGGGGACCACCTCCTACAATGAGCAGTTCTTC. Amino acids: CASSQGASGGTTSYNEQFF.

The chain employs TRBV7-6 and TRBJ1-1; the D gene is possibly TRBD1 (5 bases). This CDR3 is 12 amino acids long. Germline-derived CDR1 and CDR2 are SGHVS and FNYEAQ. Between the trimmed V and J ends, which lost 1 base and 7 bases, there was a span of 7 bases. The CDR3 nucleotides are TGTGCCAGCAGCTTAGGGGGGAATGAAGCTTTCTTT. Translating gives CASSLGGNEAFF.

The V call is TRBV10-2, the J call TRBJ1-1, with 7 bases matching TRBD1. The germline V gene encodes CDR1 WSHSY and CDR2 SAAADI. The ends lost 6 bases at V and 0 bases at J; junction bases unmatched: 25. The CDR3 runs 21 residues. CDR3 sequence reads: CASRARPGQLRGRHMNTEAFF. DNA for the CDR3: TGCGCCAGCAGAGCTCGACCGGGACAGTTACGAGGGAGACATATGAACACTGAAGCTTTCTTT.

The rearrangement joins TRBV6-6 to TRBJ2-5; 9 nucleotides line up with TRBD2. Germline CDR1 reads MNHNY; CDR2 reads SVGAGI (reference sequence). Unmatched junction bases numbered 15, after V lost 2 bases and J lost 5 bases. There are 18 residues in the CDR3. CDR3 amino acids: CASSYPPVGAGGWETQYF. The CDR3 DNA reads TGTGCCAGCAGTTACCCCCCAGTCGGGGCGGGGGGGTGGGAGACCCAGTACTTC.

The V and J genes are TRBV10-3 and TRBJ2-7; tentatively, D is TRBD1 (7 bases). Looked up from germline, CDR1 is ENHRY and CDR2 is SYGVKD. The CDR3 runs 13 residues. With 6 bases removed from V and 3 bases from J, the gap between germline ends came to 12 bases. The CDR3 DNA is TGTGCCATCAGGGAGGGACAGCTCTACGAGCAGTACTTC. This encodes CAIREGQLYEQYF.

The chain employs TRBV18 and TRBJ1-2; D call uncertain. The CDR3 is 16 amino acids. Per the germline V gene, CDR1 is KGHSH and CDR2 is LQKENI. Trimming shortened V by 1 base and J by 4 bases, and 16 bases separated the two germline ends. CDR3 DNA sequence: TGTGCCAGCTCACCACGGTCTGACTCTATCGTCTATGGCTACACCTTC. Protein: CASSPRSDSIVYGYTF. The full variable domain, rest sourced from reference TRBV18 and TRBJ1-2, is NAGVMQNPRHLVRRRGQEARLRCSPMKGHSHVYWYRQLPEEGLKFMVYLQKENIIDESGMPKERFSAEFPKEGPSILRIQQVVRGDSAAYFCASSPRSDSIVYGYTFGSGTRLTVV.

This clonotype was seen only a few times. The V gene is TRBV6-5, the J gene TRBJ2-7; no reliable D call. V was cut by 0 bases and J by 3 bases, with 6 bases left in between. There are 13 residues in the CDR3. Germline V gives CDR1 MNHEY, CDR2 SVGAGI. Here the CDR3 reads CASSYSVHYEQYF. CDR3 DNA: TGTGCCAGCAGTTACTCTGTCCACTACGAGCAGTACTTC.

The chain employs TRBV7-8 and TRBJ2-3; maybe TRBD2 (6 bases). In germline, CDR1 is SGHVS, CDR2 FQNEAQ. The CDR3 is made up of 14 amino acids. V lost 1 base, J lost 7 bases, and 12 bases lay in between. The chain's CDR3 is CASSLGGTPNTQYF. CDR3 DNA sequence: TGTGCCAGCAGCTTAGGAGGGACTCCTAATACGCAGTATTTT.

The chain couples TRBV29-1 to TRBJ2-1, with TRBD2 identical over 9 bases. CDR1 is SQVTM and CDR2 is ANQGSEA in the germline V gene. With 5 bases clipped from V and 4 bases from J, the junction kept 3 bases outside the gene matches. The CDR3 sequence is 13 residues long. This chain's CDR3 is CSVPTSGYNEQFF. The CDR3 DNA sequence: TGCAGCGTTCCGACTAGCGGTTACAATGAGCAGTTCTTC.

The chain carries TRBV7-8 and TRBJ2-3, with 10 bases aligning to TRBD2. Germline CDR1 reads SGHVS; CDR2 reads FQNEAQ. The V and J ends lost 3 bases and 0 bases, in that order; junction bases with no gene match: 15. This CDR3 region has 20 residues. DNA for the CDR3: TGTGCCAGCAGCTTGTTCCAGCGGGAGGGCCTACTAAGTAGCACAGATACGCAGTATTTT. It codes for CASSLFQREGLLSSTDTQYF.

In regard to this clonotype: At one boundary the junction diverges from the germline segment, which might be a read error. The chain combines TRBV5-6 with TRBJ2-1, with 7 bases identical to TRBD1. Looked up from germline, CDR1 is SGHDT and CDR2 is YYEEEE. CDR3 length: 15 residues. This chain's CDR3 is CASNMGQSSYNEQLF. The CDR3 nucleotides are TGTGCCAGCAACATGGGACAGAGCTCCTACAATGAGCAGCTCTTC.

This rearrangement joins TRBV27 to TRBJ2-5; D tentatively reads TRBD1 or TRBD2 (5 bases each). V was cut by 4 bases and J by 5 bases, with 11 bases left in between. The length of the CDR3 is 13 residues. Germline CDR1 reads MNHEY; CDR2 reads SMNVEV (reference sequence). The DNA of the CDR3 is TGTGCCAGCAGTTCTATCGGGGCGGAGACCCAGTACTTC. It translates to CASSSIGAETQYF.

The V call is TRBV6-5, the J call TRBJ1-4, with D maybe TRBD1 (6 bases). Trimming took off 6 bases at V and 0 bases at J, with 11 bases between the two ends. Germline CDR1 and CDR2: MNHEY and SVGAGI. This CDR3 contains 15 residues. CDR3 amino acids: CASSGQRTTNEKLFF. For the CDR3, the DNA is TGTGCCAGCAGCGGACAGCGAACAACTAATGAAAAACTGTTTTTT.

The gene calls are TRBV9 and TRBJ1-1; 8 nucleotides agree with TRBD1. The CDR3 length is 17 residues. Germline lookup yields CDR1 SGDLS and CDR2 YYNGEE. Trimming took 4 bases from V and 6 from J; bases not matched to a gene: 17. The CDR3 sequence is CASSPWTGPLKLSEAFF. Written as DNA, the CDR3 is TGTGCCAGCAGCCCATGGACAGGGCCTCTGAAGTTGTCTGAAGCTTTCTTT.

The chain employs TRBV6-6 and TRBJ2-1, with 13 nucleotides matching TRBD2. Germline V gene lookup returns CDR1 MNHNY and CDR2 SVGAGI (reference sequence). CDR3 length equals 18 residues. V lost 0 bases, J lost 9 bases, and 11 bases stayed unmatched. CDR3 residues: CASSYSSPGTSGTSEQFF. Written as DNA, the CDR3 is TGTGCCAGCAGTTACTCAAGCCCCGGGACTAGCGGGACTAGTGAGCAGTTCTTC.

The CDR3 loop is CASTPGGHNNEQFF. CDR3 in DNA: TGTGCCAGCACGCCAGGGGGCCACAATAATGAGCAGTTCTTC. V usage is TRBV27 and J usage is TRBJ2-1, with TRBD1 matching over 8 bases. Germline V gives CDR1 MNHEY, CDR2 SMNVEV (reference sequence). V shed 7 bases and J 7 bases; nucleotides not matched to a gene: 9. The CDR3 extends over 14 amino acids.

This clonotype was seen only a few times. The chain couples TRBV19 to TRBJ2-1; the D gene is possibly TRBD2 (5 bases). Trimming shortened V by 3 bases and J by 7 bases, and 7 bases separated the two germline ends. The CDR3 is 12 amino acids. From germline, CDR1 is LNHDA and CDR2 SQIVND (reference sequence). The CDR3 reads CASSIPGNEQFF. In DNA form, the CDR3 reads TGTGCCAGTAGTATCCCGGGGAATGAGCAGTTCTTC.

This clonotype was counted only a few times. Written as DNA, the CDR3 is TGTGCCAGCAGTTACCGATCCGGGACAGGCAATCAGCCCCAGCATTTT. Residues: CASSYRSGTGNQPQHF. The J gene is TRBJ1-5, the V gene TRBV6-2 or TRBV6-3, with 7 bases fitting TRBD1. This CDR3 has 16 amino acids. J gave up 2 bases and V 2 bases, and 6 bases lay outside the gene matches. Germline-derived CDR1 and CDR2 are MNHEY and SVGEGT.

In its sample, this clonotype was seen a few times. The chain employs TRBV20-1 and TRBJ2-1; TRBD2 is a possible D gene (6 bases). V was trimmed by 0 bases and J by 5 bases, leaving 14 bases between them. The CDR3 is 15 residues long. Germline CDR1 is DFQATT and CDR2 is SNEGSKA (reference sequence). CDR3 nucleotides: TGCAGTGCTAGAGATCCGGCGGGACTCCACAATGAGCAGTTCTTC. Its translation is CSARDPAGLHNEQFF.

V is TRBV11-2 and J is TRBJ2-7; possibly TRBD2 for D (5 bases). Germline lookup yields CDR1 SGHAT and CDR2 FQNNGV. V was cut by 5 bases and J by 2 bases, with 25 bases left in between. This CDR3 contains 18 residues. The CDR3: CASSRMNGLSAVTYEQYF. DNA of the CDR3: TGTGCCAGCAGCCGCATGAACGGACTGAGCGCGGTAACCTACGAGCAGTACTTC.

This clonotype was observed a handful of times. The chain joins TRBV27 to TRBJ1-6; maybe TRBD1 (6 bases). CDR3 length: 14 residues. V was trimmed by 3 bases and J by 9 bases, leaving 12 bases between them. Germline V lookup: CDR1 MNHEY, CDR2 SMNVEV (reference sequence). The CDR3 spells CASSLAGEVSPLHF. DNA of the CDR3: TGTGCCAGCAGTTTGGCAGGGGAGGTTTCACCCCTCCACTTT.

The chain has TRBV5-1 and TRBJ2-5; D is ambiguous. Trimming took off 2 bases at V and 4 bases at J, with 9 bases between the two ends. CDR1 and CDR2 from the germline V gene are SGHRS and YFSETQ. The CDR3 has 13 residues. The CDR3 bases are TGCGCCAGCAGCTTAGGTACGGGAGAGACCCAGTACTTC. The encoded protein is CASSLGTGETQYF.